This T cell receptor (beta chain) was obtained from a study of T cells after yellow fever vaccination. V was pared by 3 bases and J by 2 bases, with 7 bases of the junction left unmatched. Germline CDR1 and CDR2: MNHEY and SMNVEV (reference sequence). This CDR3 has 17 residues. A single record per CDR3 protein comes from TCRdb applying MiXCR to the 5' RACE reads. The table includes about 320,000 distinct CDR3 sequences, approximately 4.5% detected once. This clonotype came up a few times. The specimen comprised PBMCs, sampled 15 days after the yellow fever booster vaccination. The receptor was isolated from a man younger than 30 who received the YFV17D yellow fever vaccine. V usage is TRBV27 and J usage is TRBJ2-3, with TRBD2 matching 11 bases. The DNA of the CDR3 is TGTGCCAGCAGTTTCCTAGCGGGGGGCAAACCCACAGATACGCAGTATTTT. It is translated as CASSFLAGGKPTDTQYF.